This is a list of T cell receptor beta chains from one sample in a study of cytomegalovirus exposure and HLA in healthy donors. Clones were sequenced by immunoSEQ multiplex PCR, and TCRdb holds only the in-frame ones, with some missing. The sample holds some 60,000 clones, approximately 96% seen once. The sequenced sample consisted of PBMCs. These receptors all stem from a young man in good health and CMV-seronegative. Each CDR3 is given with its conserved first and last residue. D genes are given only for firm matches. Clone size is shown for a subset of rows, as once, few, many or a class of expanded clone.

TRBV23-1,TRBJ2-5,-,TRBD1,TGCGCCAGCGTCTCGCGGCCGGGACAGCAGGGACAAGAGACCCAGTACTTC,CASVSRPGQQGQETQYF
TRBV7-9,TRBJ2-1,-,TRBD1,TGTGCCAGCAGAAACGACAGGGGGCCCTACAATGAGCAGTTCTTC,CASRNDRGPYNEQFF
TRBV18,TRBJ1-1,-,-,TGTGCCAGCTCACCACCGGGTACAGGGTTTACTGAAGCTTTCTTT,CASSPPGTGFTEAFF
TRBV6-1,TRBJ2-7,-,-,TGTGCCAGCAGTGAAGATTATTCGGGGCAGTACTTC,CASSEDYSGQYF
TRBV5-5,TRBJ2-1,-,-,TGTGCCAGCAGCTATAGCCCCCGGCAGTTCTTC,CASSYSPRQFF
TRBV11-2,TRBJ1-2,-,-,TGTGCCAGCAGCTTATTAAAGGGGCTCGGACGGGGCTACACCTTC,CASSLLKGLGRGYTF
TRBV7-6,TRBJ1-3,-,-,TGTGCCAGCAGCACGCAAACAGGGACTGGAAACACCATATATTTT,CASSTQTGTGNTIYF
TRBV18,TRBJ1-2,few,-,TGTGCCAGCTCACCCTCAGACAGTCGCGGCTACACCTTC,CASSPSDSRGYTF
TRBV28,TRBJ1-4,-,-,TGTGCCAGCAGTAGTGGCTTGTCTTTTAATGAAAAACTGTTTTTT,CASSSGLSFNEKLFF
TRBV11-2,TRBJ1-1,-,-,TGTGCCAGCAGCTTATACAGGGATTGGACTGAAGCTTTCTTT,CASSLYRDWTEAFF
TRBV11-2,TRBJ2-7,once,TRBD1,TGTGCCAGCAGGCAACCGGGACAGGGGCCCCTCGAGCAGTACTTC,CASRQPGQGPLEQYF
TRBV28,TRBJ2-1,-,TRBD2,TGTGCCAGCAGTTTAGGGCGGGAGCCCCGCAATGAGCAGTTCTTC,CASSLGREPRNEQFF
TRBV5-1,TRBJ2-1,-,-,TGCGCCAGCAGCTCTAGTTTTGGCAATGAGCAGTTCTTC,CASSSSFGNEQFF
TRBV7-9,TRBJ2-7,-,TRBD1,TGTGCCAGCAGCTTCGACAGGGGTATCTACGAGCAGTACTTC,CASSFDRGIYEQYF
TRBV11-2,TRBJ1-1,-,-,TGTGCCAGCAGCTTAGTCGGTGGGGCCAGGCCAAAAGCTTTCTTT,CASSLVGGARPKAFF
TRBV6-1,TRBJ2-2,once,-,TGTGCCAGCAGTGAACTAAACCTTTTCATCGGGGAGCTGTTTTTT,CASSELNLFIGELFF
TRBV18,TRBJ2-2,-,-,TGTGCCAGCTCCGGAATAGCGGCGGCGAACACCGGGGAGCTGTTTTTT,CASSGIAAANTGELFF
TRBV5-4,TRBJ1-5,-,-,TGTGCCAGCAGCTTGGCAGGTCTCAATCAGCCCCAGCATTTT,CASSLAGLNQPQHF
TRBV10-1,TRBJ2-2,once,-,TGCGCCAGCAGTTTCAGGAACACCGGGGAGCTGTTTTTT,CASSFRNTGELFF
TRBV7-9,TRBJ1-1,-,-,TGTGCCAGCAGCCCCCAGGGAGGGAAAACTCTGAACACTGAAGCTTTCTTT,CASSPQGGKTLNTEAFF
TRBV7-9,TRBJ2-2,-,-,TGTGCCAGCAGCTCCCAAGGGGGCGGGGAGCTGTTTTTT,CASSSQGGGELFF
TRBV13,TRBJ1-3,-,-,TGTGCCAGCAGCGAGACCGAGGGAGGAAACACCATATATTTT,CASSETEGGNTIYF
TRBV6-1,TRBJ2-7,-,TRBD1,TGTGCCAGCAGTGAAAAGGGGACAGAGTCCTACGAGCAGTACTTC,CASSEKGTESYEQYF
TRBV27,TRBJ2-1,-,TRBD1,TGTGCCAGCAGTCAGTCCGGGACAGGGGGCATCAATGAGCAGTTCTTC,CASSQSGTGGINEQFF
TRBV5-1,TRBJ2-3,-,-,TGCGCCAGCCAAAACAGTGACGCAGATACGCAGTATTTT,CASQNSDADTQYF
TRBV28,TRBJ1-5,-,-,TGTGCCAGCAGCGTGGCAGGGGGCAATCAGCCCCAGCATTTT,CASSVAGGNQPQHF
TRBV25-1,TRBJ1-4,-,TRBD1,TGTGCCAGCGGTGGGGACAGGAATGAAAAACTGTTTTTT,CASGGDRNEKLFF
TRBV5-5,TRBJ2-1,-,-,TGTGCCAGCAGCTTGGCGGGGGGCTGGTACAATGAGCAGTTCTTC,CASSLAGGWYNEQFF
TRBV6-5,TRBJ2-1,-,-,TGTGCCAGCAGTTACTCGATGGGGGGAGATGAGCAGTTCTTC,CASSYSMGGDEQFF
TRBV30,TRBJ2-7,-,TRBD2,TGTGCCGCCCTTCCGCTAGCGGGATTTTGGGGGGAGCAGTACTTC,CAALPLAGFWGEQYF
TRBV9,TRBJ2-3,-,-,TGTGCCAGCAGCGTAGGTGGTAGCGTGAATACGCAGTATTTT,CASSVGGSVNTQYF
TRBV29-1,TRBJ2-7,-,TRBD2,TGCAGCGTCAGCGGGATGAGCTCCTACGAGCAGTACTTC,CSVSGMSSYEQYF
TRBV30,TRBJ1-1,-,-,TGTGCCTGGAGCCTCACTTGGGAAGCTTTCTTT,CAWSLTWEAFF
TRBV19,TRBJ1-5,once,-,TGTGCCAGTATTACTCAGGGCACGCGCAGCAATCAGCCCCAGCATTTT,CASITQGTRSNQPQHF
TRBV7-8,TRBJ2-7,-,TRBD2,TGTGCCAGCAGCGGTAGCGGGTCCTACGAGCAGTACTTC,CASSGSGSYEQYF
TRBV25-1,TRBJ2-3,once,TRBD2,TGTGCCAGCAGTGACGGACTAGCGACAGATACGCAGTATTTT,CASSDGLATDTQYF
TRBV28,TRBJ2-3,-,-,TGTGCCAGCAGACTCAGTGGCGGGCCTAGCACAGATACGCAGTATTTT,CASRLSGGPSTDTQYF
TRBV28,TRBJ1-2,once,TRBD1,TGTGCCAGCAGTTTAAGGGGACAGAGCTATGGCTACACCTTC,CASSLRGQSYGYTF
TRBV25-1,TRBJ2-1,-,-,TGTGCCACCCACCTAGACAGAGACAATGAGCAGTTCTTC,CATHLDRDNEQFF
TRBV28,TRBJ2-1,-,-,TGTGCCAGCAGTTTAACTAACCCCATCTACAATGAGCAGTTCTTC,CASSLTNPIYNEQFF
TRBV6-5,TRBJ1-2,-,-,TGTGCCAGCAGTGGACGGGGGAACTATGGCTACACCTTC,CASSGRGNYGYTF
TRBV5-1,TRBJ2-3,-,TRBD2,TGCGCCAGCAGCTTGCAGTATAGCGGGAGGGGCCGTGGGGCAGATACGCAGTATTTT,CASSLQYSGRGRGADTQYF